The text below deals with one T cell receptor beta chain. What it binds is not known. TCRdb's table, derived via immunoSEQ multiplex PCR, lists solely in-frame clones and lacks some. The sample has about 180,000 clones, around 88% seen once. The trim removed 0 bases at V and 7 bases at J, leaving 5 bases unmatched. Germline CDR1 and CDR2: LGHNA and YNFKEQ. The CDR3 is made up of 15 amino acids. The sample originates from a study of T cell responses to AZD1222 COVID-19 vaccine. Study-wide points: Females outnumbered males among donors, who were mostly white British; clonal diversity was possibly underestimated. Dominant CD4 TCR responses targeted spike regions 160-218 and 743-854. Of the AZD1222 recipients, only five to seven were seropositive at baseline. When two AZD1222 doses had been given, Spike-specific TCR breadth and depth rose.

The sample was peripheral blood, taken on day 0 of AZD1222 vaccination. The source is an adult in good health. The genes are TRBV4-2 and TRBJ1-5; 8 bases agree with TRBD1. The DNA for the CDR3 is TGTGCCAGCAGCCAAGAGGAACAGGGGGGACAGCCCCAGCATTTT. Translating gives CASSQEEQGGQPQHF.